This T cell receptor (beta chain) emerged from a study of T cell changes during pregnancy in multiple sclerosis. With V trimmed by 4 bases and J by 4 bases, 1 base remained unmatched. The CDR3 has 13 amino acids. In germline, CDR1 is SGHTA, CDR2 FQGNSA. Method: immunoSEQ multiplex PCR; TCRdb's copy keeps in-frame clones and lacks some. The sample has around 100,000 clones; approximately 92% are singletons. The clonotype comes from a female donor with multiple sclerosis, enrolled in a pregnancy study. V and J are TRBV7-2 and TRBJ1-5; 7 bases align to TRBD1. The source material was peripheral blood, sampled after pregnancy. The CDR3 nucleotides are TGTGCCAGCAGCTCGGACAGGAATCAGCCCCAGCATTTT. Translating gives CASSSDRNQPQHF.